A selection of T cell receptor beta chains follows, all from one sample in a study of monozygotic twins with inflammatory bowel disease. TCRdb re-called the 5' RACE reads, yielding one record per CDR3 amino acid sequence without DNA. The sample includes approximately 380,000 distinct CDR3 sequences. The sample consisted of blood. These receptors were obtained from a human donor with ulcerative colitis or Crohn's disease, or a healthy co-twin of an affected twin (not recorded which). The CDR3 runs from the conserved cysteine through the conserved F or W.

v_call	j_call	cdr3_aa
TRBV5-1	TRBJ1-1	CASKDRVMNTEAFF
TRBV6-1	TRBJ2-7	CASRSPFGASYEQYF
TRBV2	TRBJ1-5	CASSELLPGNQPQHF
TRBV6-1	TRBJ1-5	CASRGGTNSNQPQHF
TRBV6-1	TRBJ1-5	CASRGFVGQPQHF
TRBV9	TRBJ2-7	CASSVEPLSYEQYF
TRBV9	TRBJ2-7	CASSVDLSSYEQYF
TRBV7-3	TRBJ2-5	CASSYLGQGSVETQYF
TRBV7-2	TRBJ2-2	CASSLDDGNTGELFF
TRBV12-3/TRBV12-4	TRBJ2-5	CASSSRGSGGLIGETQYF
TRBV19	TRBJ2-7	CASSIPGLSYEQYF
TRBV11-2	TRBJ2-1	CASSPVEGSRNEQFF
TRBV5-1	TRBJ1-4	CANPRQATNEKLFF
TRBV28	TRBJ2-1	CASSLPDTGSDEQFF
TRBV7-6	TRBJ2-7	CASSQAPSRTYEQYF
TRBV24-1	TRBJ2-1	CATNSPGQSHEQFF
TRBV7-9	TRBJ1-3	CASSSTGGGSGNTIYF
TRBV6-5	TRBJ2-7	CASGYSIGQGAYEQYF
TRBV27	TRBJ2-3	CASSLTPTPSTDTQYF
TRBV20-1	TRBJ1-6	CSARDRRGGESPLHF
TRBV27	TRBJ2-2	CASSLGRNTGGELFF
TRBV4-2	TRBJ2-2	CASSQVSRTGMSGELFF
TRBV7-2	TRBJ2-7	CASSQNTGGTYEQYF
TRBV18	TRBJ2-3	CASSTGLRRGPTDTQYF
TRBV11-1	TRBJ1-2	CASSLKGNLPGGLGGYTF
TRBV20-1	TRBJ1-2	CSGTGPEGYSYTF
TRBV24-1	TRBJ2-5	CATGIQTSGIQETQYF
TRBV20-1	TRBJ2-2	CSAHRGLLSGELFF
TRBV10-3	TRBJ2-7	CAISQQGYEQYF
TRBV4-1	TRBJ2-7	CASSHPPAGTSAYEQYF
TRBV4-2	TRBJ1-2	CASSQVGLINYGYTF
TRBV3-1	TRBJ1-2	CASSQGAFYGYTF
TRBV20-1	TRBJ2-5	CSALKGGAFKETQYF
TRBV7-2	TRBJ2-7	CASSLQGTTYEQYF
TRBV20-1	TRBJ2-3	CSALPTRDPGADTQYF
TRBV19	TRBJ2-5	CASSIWGERETQYF
TRBV7-6	TRBJ2-7	CASSLGIFYEQYF
TRBV7-9	TRBJ2-7	CASSLRRVGQGSYEQYF
TRBV4-3	TRBJ2-3	CASSPYGDSTDTQYF
TRBV7-6	TRBJ2-5	CATGLAPSGATETQYF
TRBV20-1	TRBJ2-3	CSARDRLAGAGTDTQYF
TRBV20-1	TRBJ2-1	CSASDLDLRFF
TRBV7-9	TRBJ2-7	CASSPVGDEQYF
TRBV5-1	TRBJ2-7	CASSLAHSGTSYEQYF
TRBV7-3	TRBJ2-1	CASSISRDGNNEQFF
TRBV20-1	TRBJ2-1	CSAGIHRANEQFF
TRBV20-1	TRBJ1-1	CSAHDRGGTEAFF
TRBV6-5	TRBJ1-3	CASSFSGNAGNTIYF